The clone carrying this T cell receptor (beta chain) was picked up one time. Its target is unknown. Individuals having autoimmune disease history or systemic immunosuppression were not enrolled. The sample originates from a study of OX40 agonist ivuxolimab in advanced cancers. Study details: Subjects had a mean age of around 60 years, with a range of 23 to 79; around 84% were male. Study conclusions and caveats: Not determined was the antigen specificity of the expanded peripheral T cells. On average, CD8+ T cells showed a greater number of expanded clones than CD4+.

The CDR3 contains 18 residues. Germline V gives CDR1 MNHEY, CDR2 SMNVEV (reference sequence). V shed 4 bases, J shed 2 bases, and the junction held 13 bases outside the gene matches. This table comes from immunoSEQ multiplex PCR, and its TCRdb copy is limited to in-frame clones, with some not included. Here the sample spans roughly 60,000 clones, over 80% being singletons. This rearrangement joins TRBV27 to TRBJ2-7; 11 bases agree with TRBD2. The sequence was collected from an adult with an advanced solid tumor such as melanoma, head and neck, liver or kidney cancer. The material was CD4+ or CD8+ T cells sorted from blood, obtained in a trial of the OX40 agonist ivuxolimab. The CDR3, as DNA: TGTGCCAGCAGTTCGAGGGGAACTAGCGGGAGAGGGACCTACGAGCAGTACTTC. Its protein is CASSSRGTSGRGTYEQYF.